The 11 T cell receptor beta chains presented below share a single source sample, sequenced in a study of somatic mutations in cytotoxic T cells in rheumatoid arthritis. TCRdb's table, derived via immunoSEQ multiplex PCR, lists solely in-frame clones and lacks some. In the table there are 3,000 or so clones, roughly 90% of which are singletons. Sequences were obtained from CD8+ T cells sorted from blood. These receptors originate from a woman aged 18-29 years with rheumatoid arthritis.

The rearrangement joins TRBV7-9 to TRBJ2-7, with 7 bases aligning to TRBD2. This CDR3 has 15 residues. J was trimmed by 0 bases and V by 5 bases; bases with no gene match: 7. Per germline, CDR1 SEHNR and CDR2 FQNEAQ (reference sequence). In nucleotides, the CDR3 is TGTGCCAGCAGCATAAGCGGGGCTAGCTCCTACGAGCAGTACTTC. It translates to CASSISGASSYEQYF. The full variable domain, rest sourced from reference TRBV7-9 and TRBJ2-7, is DTGVSQNPRHKITKRGQNVTFRCDPISEHNRLYWYRQTLGQGPEFLTYFQNEAQLEKSRLLSDRFSAERPKGSFSTLEIQRTEQGDSAMYLCASSISGASSYEQYFGPGTRLTVT.

The sample holds a few counts of this clone. The genes are TRBV6-5 and TRBJ2-3; maybe TRBD2 (5 bases). The CDR3 is 13 residues long. The germline CDR1 and CDR2 sequences are MNHEY and SVGAGI. V was trimmed by 2 bases and J by 3 bases, leaving 6 bases between them. The CDR3 here is CASSYRGTDTQYF. The CDR3, as DNA: TGTGCCAGCAGTTACCGAGGGACAGATACGCAGTATTTT.

The J gene is TRBJ2-1, the V gene TRBV7-9, with TRBD1 matching over 9 bases. The CDR3 contains 15 residues. The J segment lost 4 bases and the V segment lost 2 bases, leaving 3 bases of the junction unmatched. Germline loops: CDR1 SEHNR, CDR2 FQNEAQ (reference sequence). The CDR3 reads CASSLKGQGYNEQFF. The CDR3 bases are TGTGCCAGCAGCTTAAAGGGACAGGGATACAATGAGCAGTTCTTC.

This clone was seen once. The rearrangement links TRBV2 to TRBJ2-2, with D perhaps matching TRBD1 (6 bases). Deletions cut 6 bases from V and 0 bases from J, with 11 bases between. The CDR3 length is 15 residues. CDR1 is SNHLY, CDR2 FYNNEI, per germline. This CDR3 is CASSLGTSNTGELFF. The CDR3, as DNA: TGTGCCAGCAGCCTCGGGACATCGAACACCGGGGAGCTGTTTTTT.

CDR3 bases: TGTGCCAGCAGCTACACTGACTCGCTGAACTATGGCTACACCTTC. Its translation is CASSYTDSLNYGYTF. The rearrangement joins TRBV9 to TRBJ1-2; D unclear. The CDR3 length is 15 residues. The germline CDR1 and CDR2 sequences are SGDLS and YYNGEE. Trimming pared 4 bases from V and 2 bases from J, leaving 15 bases between.

This clone was seen only once. The rearrangement uses TRBV9 and TRBJ2-7; 9 positions agree with TRBD1. CDR1 SGDLS and CDR2 YYNGEE come from the germline V gene. CDR3 length: 18 amino acids. V shed 4 bases and J 5 bases; nucleotides not matched to a gene: 19. CDR3 nucleotides: TGTGCCAGCAGCTCCCGGCCCGGGACAGGGCCCCTCGGGGACGAGCAGTACTTC. Translation gives CASSSRPGTGPLGDEQYF.

CDR3 DNA: TGTGCCAGCAGTTACCCGACTAGCGGGAGCTACGAGCAGTACTTC. This translates into CASSYPTSGSYEQYF. The V and J genes are TRBV6-5 and TRBJ2-7; 12 bases match TRBD2. This CDR3 has 15 residues. Germline values: CDR1 MNHEY, CDR2 SVGAGI. V gave up 2 bases and J gave up 3 bases; unmatched junction bases: 2.

The genes are TRBV6-6 and TRBJ2-2, with 8 bases lining up with TRBD2. The CDR3 is 13 residues long. CDR1 and CDR2 (germline): MNHNY, SVGAGI (reference sequence). J was trimmed by 6 bases and V by 6 bases; bases with no gene match: 3. The chain's CDR3 is CASSSGGAGELFF. CDR3 in DNA: TGTGCCAGCAGCTCGGGGGGGGCCGGGGAGCTGTTTTTT.

J is TRBJ2-1 and V is TRBV9; tentative D call: TRBD2 (6 bases). Germline V gives CDR1 SGDLS, CDR2 YYNGEE. The CDR3 runs 13 residues. V was trimmed by 6 bases and J by 7 bases, leaving 14 bases between them. CDR3 DNA sequence: TGTGCCAGCACGGAGGGGAGTGAGAATGAGCAGTTCTTC. Its protein product is CASTEGSENEQFF.

This chain connects TRBV27 to TRBJ2-5; the D gene is possibly TRBD2 (5 bases). The DNA matches TRBJ2-7 better at its end, which makes the J call doubtful. Germline loops: CDR1 MNHEY, CDR2 SMNVEV (reference sequence). The CDR3 has 11 amino acids. CDR3 sequence reads: CASGPGFEQYF. In DNA, the CDR3 is TGTGCCAGCGGACCGGGGTTCGAGCAGTACTTC.

V usage is TRBV5-4 and J usage is TRBJ2-2; 8 positions match TRBD1. The J segment lost 1 base and the V segment lost 6 bases, leaving 2 bases of the junction unmatched. Germline CDR1 reads SGHNT; CDR2 reads YYREEE (reference sequence). CDR3 length equals 14 residues. The CDR3 loop reads CASTTGGNTGELFF. In nucleotides, the CDR3 is TGTGCCAGCACTACAGGGGGGAACACCGGGGAGCTGTTTTTT.